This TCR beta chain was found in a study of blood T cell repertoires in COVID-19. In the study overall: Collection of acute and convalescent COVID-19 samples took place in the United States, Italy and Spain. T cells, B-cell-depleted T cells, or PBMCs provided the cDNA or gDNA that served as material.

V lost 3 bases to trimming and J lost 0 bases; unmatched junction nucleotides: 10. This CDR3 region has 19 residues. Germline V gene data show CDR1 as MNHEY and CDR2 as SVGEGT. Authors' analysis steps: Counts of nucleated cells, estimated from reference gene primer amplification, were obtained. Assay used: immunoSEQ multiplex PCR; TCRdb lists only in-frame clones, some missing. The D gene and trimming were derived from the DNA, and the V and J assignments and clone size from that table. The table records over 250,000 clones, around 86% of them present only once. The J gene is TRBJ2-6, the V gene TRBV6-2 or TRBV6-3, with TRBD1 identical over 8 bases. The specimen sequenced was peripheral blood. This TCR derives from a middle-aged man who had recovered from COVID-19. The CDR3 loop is CASSYISGTGHSGANVLTF. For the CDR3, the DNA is TGTGCCAGCAGTTATATTTCCGGGACAGGCCACTCTGGGGCCAACGTCCTGACTTTC.